This TCR beta chain was obtained from a study of blood T cell repertoires in COVID-19. Study background: COVID-19 samples from acute and convalescent phases originated in the United States, Italy and Spain. Sources were T cells, B-cell-depleted T cells, or PBMCs; the material itself was cDNA or gDNA.

Cohorts were assigned according to the clinical history that participants reported. A COVID-19 case had been met by exposed participants during the 2 weeks before study entry. Generated by immunoSEQ multiplex PCR, the TCRdb table keeps only in-frame clones and is missing some. The data contain some 180,000 clones, 80% of them singletons. This clone was counted only a few times. Trimming took off 6 bases at V and 1 base at J, with 12 bases between the two ends. Germline CDR1 reads MDHEN; CDR2 reads SYDVKM. This CDR3 spans 15 amino acids. Input material: PBMCs or T cells enriched from blood (not recorded which). This sequence was found in a man in his sixties who had been exposed to COVID-19. The chain links TRBV28 to TRBJ2-2; D might be TRBD2 (6 bases). In nucleotides, the CDR3 is TGTGCCAGCAGCAGGGACTTTGGGAACACCGGGGAGCTGTTTTTT. Its protein is CASSRDFGNTGELFF.